In its sample, the clone carrying this TCR beta chain was seen once. The target antigen is unknown. PBMCs numbering at least 6 million were isolated per sample. V lost 7 bases to trimming and J lost 2 bases, with 13 bases between them. The CDR3 covers 13 residues. Looked up from germline, CDR1 is DFQATT and CDR2 is SNEGSKA (reference sequence). This specimen belongs to a study of blood T cells in healthy people across ages. With a J-beta primer mix and a sample-barcoded 5' primer, a second PCR ran 7 to 11 cycles. Each cDNA molecule, via a template-switch adaptor with 12 random nucleotides, was tagged. TCRdb re-called the 5' RACE reads through MiXCR, storing one row per CDR3 protein. The sample lists approximately 680,000 distinct CDR3 sequences; roughly 32% were seen once. General study points: Per-million-T-cell TCR beta diversity fell roughly linearly with age.

Source material: blood. The sequence was collected from a woman of 80 years or more in good health. J is TRBJ2-3 and V is TRBV20-1, with D hard to call. CDR3 in amino acids: CSGRPIATDTQYF. CDR3 DNA sequence: TGCAGTGGACGCCCAATAGCCACAGATACGCAGTATTTT.